Listed here are 11 T cell receptor beta chains from one sample, sequenced in a study of T cell responses to AZD1222 COVID-19 vaccine. Here immunoSEQ multiplex PCR was the method, and the copy in TCRdb shows in-frame clones only, minus some. The table has some 120,000 clones, 85% to 90% seen once; the top ten hold 12%. Sequenced here: peripheral blood, sampled on day 0 of AZD1222 vaccination. Source of these receptors: an adult in good health.

The genes are TRBV6-5 and TRBJ1-2; tentatively, D is TRBD1 (6 bases). V lost 5 bases and J 4 bases, leaving 14 bases between the germline ends. From germline, CDR1 is MNHEY and CDR2 SVGAGI. The CDR3 is 14 amino acids. Here the CDR3 reads CASSPDWGAYGYTF. DNA of the CDR3: TGTGCCAGCAGTCCGGACTGGGGGGCCTATGGCTACACCTTC.

Details on this clone: An end of the junction does not agree with germline; a read error may underlie this. The chain employs TRBV24-1 and TRBJ1-1; D not resolved. The CDR3 length is 11 residues. CDR1 KGHDR and CDR2 SFDVKD come from the germline V gene. The CDR3 sequence: CATSDVGRLSF. CDR3 coding DNA: TGTGCCACCAGTGATGTCGGGAGATTATCATTT.

This clone was counted between two and nine times. The chain uses TRBV3-1 (or the pseudogene TRBV3-2) and TRBJ1-6; the D is unclear. This CDR3 comprises 15 residues. V was clipped by 4 bases and J by 10 bases, with 17 bases between them. Germline values: CDR1 LGHDT, CDR2 YNNKEL (reference sequence). The chain's CDR3 is CASSRTDREQSPLHF. CDR3 coding DNA: TGTGCCAGCAGCCGAACAGATAGGGAACAATCACCCCTCCACTTT.

At least ten counts were recorded for this clone. V and J are TRBV24-1 and TRBJ2-3; D perhaps matches TRBD1 (6 bases). The CDR3 totals 13 residues. V was clipped by 0 bases and J by 8 bases, with 8 bases between them. CDR1 and CDR2 (germline): KGHDR, SFDVKD. CDR3 nucleotides: TGTGCCACCAGTGATTTGGTAGGGGGTACGCAGTATTTT. Amino acid sequence: CATSDLVGGTQYF.

This chain links TRBV10-3 with TRBJ2-7; D is possibly TRBD1 or TRBD2 (5 bases each). This CDR3 is built from 14 residues. V lost 5 bases and J lost 6, with 17 bases in between. CDR1 ENHRY and CDR2 SYGVKD come from the germline V gene. The CDR3 nucleotides read TGTGCCATCAGTTCCGGGACCTCTGGGGCCGAGCAGTACTTC. Amino acid sequence: CAISSGTSGAEQYF.

The gene calls are TRBV3-1 (or the pseudogene TRBV3-2) and TRBJ2-7, with D perhaps matching TRBD1 or TRBD2 (5 bases each). CDR1 is LGHDT and CDR2 is YNNKEL in the germline V gene (reference sequence). V gave up 1 base and J gave up 7 bases, with 11 bases separating them. This CDR3 has 13 amino acids. CDR3 sequence: CASSQAGTSEQYF. DNA for the CDR3: TGTGCCAGCAGCCAAGCGGGGACGAGTGAGCAGTACTTC.

The J gene is TRBJ1-4, the V gene TRBV5-1, with D perhaps TRBD1 (5 bases). The CDR3 length is 15 residues. V was pared by 2 bases and J by 7 bases, with 15 bases between. The germline V gene has CDR1 SGHRS and CDR2 YFSETQ. CDR3 coding DNA: TGCGCCAGCAGCTTTGGGGACGGGCTTCGTGAAAAACTGTTTTTT. Its translation is CASSFGDGLREKLFF.

The V call is TRBV11-3, the J call TRBJ1-5, with D possibly being TRBD1 (6 bases). This CDR3 spans 14 amino acids. The V end was cut by 5 bases, the J end by 4 bases, with 12 bases between. Germline CDR1 reads SGHNT; CDR2 reads YENEEA. This CDR3 reads CASSMGGANQPQHF. CDR3 coding DNA: TGTGCCAGCAGCATGGGGGGGGCGAATCAGCCCCAGCATTTT.

This chain joins TRBV19 and TRBJ2-5, with 7 bases lining up with TRBD1. The CDR3 runs 14 residues. V dropped 6 bases and J dropped 5; count of bases not matched to a gene: 9. Germline CDR1 LNHDA, CDR2 SQIVND (reference sequence). The chain's CDR3 is CASRQDRAIETQYF. Written as DNA, the CDR3 is TGTGCCAGTAGGCAAGACAGGGCCATTGAGACCCAGTACTTC.

V gene TRBV5-5 combines with J gene TRBJ2-3; 10 bases match TRBD1. Losses at the gene ends were 0 bases for V and 8 bases for J; bases not matched to a gene: 6. This CDR3 is built from 15 residues. The germline V gene encodes CDR1 SGHKS and CDR2 YYEKEE (reference sequence). The CDR3 reads CASSLGQGASGTQYF. DNA for the CDR3: TGTGCCAGCAGCTTGGGACAGGGGGCAAGTGGTACGCAGTATTTT.

V is TRBV6-5 and J is TRBJ2-5; a weak D match, TRBD2 (5 bases). The germline CDR1 and CDR2 sequences are MNHEY and SVGAGI. This CDR3 region has 14 residues. The ends were cut back, 0 bases at V and 3 bases at J, with 8 bases in the middle. In DNA form, the CDR3 reads TGTGCCAGCAGTTACTCATCCGGGAAAGAGACCCAGTACTTC. It is translated as CASSYSSGKETQYF.